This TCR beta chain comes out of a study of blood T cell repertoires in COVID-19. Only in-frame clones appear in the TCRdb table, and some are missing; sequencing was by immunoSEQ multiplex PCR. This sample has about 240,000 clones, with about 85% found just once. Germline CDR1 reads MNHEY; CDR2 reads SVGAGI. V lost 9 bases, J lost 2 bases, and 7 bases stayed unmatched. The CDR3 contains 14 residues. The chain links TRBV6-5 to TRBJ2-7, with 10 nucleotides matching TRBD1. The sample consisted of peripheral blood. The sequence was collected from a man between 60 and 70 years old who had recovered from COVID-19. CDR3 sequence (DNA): TGTGCCAGTTTGACAGGGGGCGTCCCCTACGAGCAGTACGTC. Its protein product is CASLTGGVPYEQYV.